The 8 T cell receptor beta chains listed next were all sequenced from one sample in a study of T cell repertoires in aging, cancer and after chemotherapy. Amplification of TCR beta used genomic DNA extracted from peripheral blood. TRB rearrangements spanning V, D and J were amplified using mixed TRB-A/B primers. Each CDR3 protein is one row after TCRdb ran MiXCR on the multiplex PCR reads. The sample includes roughly 10,000 distinct CDR3 sequences, over 25% of them seen just once. Material for sequencing was blood. Source of these receptors: a human donor in good health. The donor label of this sample is uncertain.

The chain employs TRBV6-1 and TRBJ1-5; tentatively, D is TRBD1 (6 bases). Trimming removed 4 bases from V and 6 bases from J, with 25 bases in between. Germline V gene data show CDR1 as MNHNS and CDR2 as SASEGT. There are 18 residues in the CDR3. CDR3 DNA: TGTGCCAGCAGTGTCCGACAGGATGCCTACGGGTTTGGTCAGCCCCAGCATTTT. Translated: CASSVRQDAYGFGQPQHF.

This clonotype is medium-sized in the sample. The rearrangement links TRBV15 to TRBJ2-3; 8 bases are a match to TRBD2. V gave up 3 bases and J gave up 3 bases; unmatched junction bases: 5. The germline V gene has CDR1 LNHNV and CDR2 YYDKDF (reference sequence). The CDR3 runs 15 residues. The CDR3 spells CATSSTGTRTDTQYF. CDR3 nucleotide sequence: TGTGCCACCAGCAGTACCGGGACTAGAACAGATACGCAGTATTTT.

The gene calls are TRBV5-1 and TRBJ2-2, with unresolved D. Trimming took 3 bases from V and 3 from J, leaving 6 bases between them. CDR3 length: 13 residues. Per germline, CDR1 SGHRS and CDR2 YFSETQ. CDR3 sequence: CASSSGDTGELFF. The CDR3 DNA is TGCGCCAGCAGCTCAGGAGACACCGGGGAGCTGTTTTTT. The complete variable domain, with remaining parts taken from reference TRBV5-1 and TRBJ2-2, reads KAGVTQTPRYLIKTRGQQVTLSCSPISGHRSVSWYQQTPGQGLQFLFEYFSETQRNKGNFPGRFSGRQFSNSRSEMNVSTLELGDSALYLCASSSGDTGELFFGEGSRLTVL.

The DNA for the CDR3 is TGTGCCAGCAGCGGTTGTGAACCGAAAAATGAAAAACTGTTTTTT. It codes for CASSGCEPKNEKLFF. V gene TRBV6-1 combines with J gene TRBJ1-4; no clear D gene. Per germline, CDR1 MNHNS and CDR2 SASEGT. Between the trimmed V and J ends, which lost 6 bases and 5 bases, there was a span of 16 bases. The CDR3 has 15 amino acids.

CDR3 region: CASSGQTGGKPETQYF. The CDR3 bases are TGTGCCAGCAGTGGCCAAACAGGGGGTAAGCCGGAGACCCAGTACTTC. The chain links TRBV6-5 to TRBJ2-5; 8 nucleotides match TRBD1. Germline assignment: CDR1 MNHEY and CDR2 SVGAGI. Trimming removed 5 bases from V and 5 bases from J; junction bases left unmatched: 13. The CDR3 extends over 16 amino acids.

This sequence joins TRBV19 and TRBJ1-2; TRBD1 matches 10 bases. V was clipped by 6 bases and J by 2 bases; unmatched bases: 15. The CDR3 length is 18 residues. Germline V lookup: CDR1 LNHDA, CDR2 SQIVND (reference sequence). The CDR3 sequence: CASSSKFDRGHANYGYTF. The DNA of the CDR3 is TGTGCCAGTAGCTCCAAATTCGACAGGGGGCACGCCAACTATGGCTACACCTTC.

The J gene is TRBJ2-6, the V gene TRBV5-1; 10 nucleotides agree with TRBD1. The CDR3 contains 17 residues. CDR1 and CDR2 (germline): SGHRS, YFSETQ. Trimming took 5 bases from V and 1 from J; bases not matched to a gene: 6. CDR3 DNA sequence: TGCGCCAGCAGACAGGGGACAGGGGCTTCTGGGGCCAACGTCCTGACTTTC. Amino acid sequence: CASRQGTGASGANVLTF.

The V gene is TRBV10-3, the J gene TRBJ2-7; 8 positions agree with TRBD1. The V gene's germline CDR1 is ENHRY and CDR2 SYGVKD. The CDR3 is 16 amino acids. The V segment lost 4 bases and the J segment 3 bases; nucleotides outside the gene matches: 11. In DNA form, the CDR3 reads TGTGCCATCAGTGGAAAAACCGGGACAGGCCTCTACGAGCAGTACTTC. Translating gives CAISGKTGTGLYEQYF.